These 18 T cell receptor beta chains came from one sample sequenced in a study of PD-1 blockade in classical Hodgkin lymphoma. The method was immunoSEQ multiplex PCR; TCRdb's version includes in-frame clones alone and lacks a portion of them. The sample lists about 96,000 clones, about 93% occurring once. Regarding time point: cycle 4 day 1 (C4D1), after more than 5 weeks of nivolumab. Each patient relapsed following autologous stem cell transplantation, and prior brentuximab vedotin exposure differed. Source: peripheral blood mononuclear cells (PBMCs), taken before the fourth cycle of nivolumab. Source of these receptors: a human donor with classical Hodgkin lymphoma.

The V gene is TRBV7-8, the J gene TRBJ2-7; D gene uncertain. The CDR3 loop spans 14 amino acids. Trimming left V 1 base short and J 2 bases short, with 9 bases between. Germline V gene lookup returns CDR1 SGHVS and CDR2 FQNEAQ. The CDR3 DNA reads as TGTGCCAGCAGCTTAGTTCCACGGACCTACGAGCAGTACTTC. Its protein product is CASSLVPRTYEQYF. The full variable domain, in which reference TRBV7-8 and TRBJ2-7 provide the parts outside the CDR3, is GAGVSQSPRYKVAKRGQDVALRCDPISGHVSLFWYQQALGQGPEFLTYFQNEAQLDKSGLPSDRFFAERPEGSVSTLKIQRTQQEDSAVYLCASSLVPRTYEQYFGPGTRLTVT.

The J gene is TRBJ1-2, the V gene TRBV10-3, with 8 bases lining up with TRBD1. Germline values: CDR1 ENHRY, CDR2 SYGVKD. V trimming: 5 bases; J trimming: 4 bases; junction bases outside the gene matches: 9. The CDR3 has 15 amino acids. The CDR3 nucleotides read TGTGCCATCAGTTCGCAGGGGGCGCTGGGCTATGGCTACACCTTC. Its protein is CAISSQGALGYGYTF.

The J gene is TRBJ1-1, the V gene TRBV7-9; the D gene is possibly TRBD1 (6 bases). The germline V gene encodes CDR1 SEHNR and CDR2 FQNEAQ (reference sequence). CDR3 length: 15 residues. Trimming shortened V by 1 base and J by 4 bases, and 13 bases separated the two germline ends. This CDR3 reads CASSLDTGLSTEAFF. Written as DNA, the CDR3 is TGTGCCAGCAGCTTAGATACAGGGTTGAGCACTGAAGCTTTCTTT.

This clone appeared a single time. The V call is TRBV2, the J call TRBJ2-7; D uncertain. The CDR3 totals 13 residues. The germline CDR1 and CDR2 sequences are SNHLY and FYNNEI. Trimming stripped 7 bases from V and 2 bases from J, with 12 bases between. This CDR3 reads CASTLIGTYEQYF. The CDR3, as DNA: TGTGCCAGCACCCTGATAGGTACCTACGAGCAGTACTTC. Complete variable domain (other parts from reference TRBV2 and TRBJ2-7): EPEVTQTPSHQVTQMGQEVILRCVPISNHLYFYWYRQILGQKVEFLVSFYNNEISEKSEIFDDQFSVERPDGSNFTLKIRSTKLEDSAMYFCASTLIGTYEQYFGPGTRLTVT.

J is TRBJ1-5 and V is TRBV28; TRBD1 matches at 10 bases. The CDR3 spans 12 residues. V shed 6 bases and J 9 bases; nucleotides not matched to a gene: 2. Germline lookup yields CDR1 MDHEN and CDR2 SYDVKM. The CDR3 is CASRTGGRPQHF. CDR3 coding DNA: TGTGCCAGCAGGACAGGGGGCCGGCCCCAGCATTTT.

The rearrangement uses TRBV19 and TRBJ2-2; 7 nucleotides agree with TRBD2. V trimming: 4 bases; J trimming: 3 bases; junction bases outside the gene matches: 8. CDR1 and CDR2 (germline): LNHDA, SQIVND (reference sequence). CDR3 size: 16 residues. CDR3 in amino acids: CASSRGEGMDTGELFF. CDR3 bases: TGTGCCAGTAGTAGGGGGGAGGGCATGGACACCGGGGAGCTGTTTTTT.

The rearrangement uses TRBV19 and TRBJ2-1; TRBD2 aligns across 7 bases. J lost 4 bases, V lost 5 bases, and 11 bases had no gene match. The CDR3 has 16 residues. Germline V gene lookup returns CDR1 LNHDA and CDR2 SQIVND (reference sequence). The CDR3 protein is CASSLPSGSSYNEQFF. CDR3 coding DNA: TGTGCCAGTAGTCTTCCTAGCGGTTCATCTTACAATGAGCAGTTCTTC.

V gene TRBV7-9 combines with J gene TRBJ2-7; 8 nucleotides agree with TRBD1. The V segment lost 2 bases and the J segment 2 bases; nucleotides outside the gene matches: 2. The germline V gene encodes CDR1 SEHNR and CDR2 FQNEAQ (reference sequence). The CDR3 covers 14 residues. The CDR3 loop reads CASSLQTGAYEQYF. The DNA for the CDR3 is TGTGCCAGCAGCTTACAGACAGGGGCCTACGAGCAGTACTTC.

This chain links TRBV6-5 with TRBJ1-1; D possibly corresponds to TRBD1 (5 bases). Trimming left V 2 bases short and J 4 bases short, with 14 bases between. The CDR3 totals 15 residues. The germline CDR1 and CDR2 sequences are MNHEY and SVGAGI. CDR3: CASSYSLGTSTEAFF. The CDR3 nucleotides read TGTGCCAGCAGTTACAGTTTGGGGACGAGCACTGAAGCTTTCTTT.

This clone occurred once. This chain joins TRBV5-1 and TRBJ2-6; D call uncertain. Germline V gene sequence: CDR1 SGHRS, CDR2 YFSETQ. The CDR3 contains 16 residues. Trimming pared 0 bases from V and 2 bases from J, leaving 9 bases between. CDR3 amino acids: CASSLGAITGANVLTF. The CDR3 DNA sequence: TGCGCCAGCAGCTTGGGAGCTATCACTGGGGCCAACGTCCTGACTTTC. The complete variable domain, with remaining parts taken from reference TRBV5-1 and TRBJ2-6, reads KAGVTQTPRYLIKTRGQQVTLSCSPISGHRSVSWYQQTPGQGLQFLFEYFSETQRNKGNFPGRFSGRQFSNSRSEMNVSTLELGDSALYLCASSLGAITGANVLTFGAGSRLTVL.

This chain connects TRBV10-3 to TRBJ1-2; a possible D gene is TRBD1 (5 bases). Trimming shortened V by 0 bases and J by 8 bases, and 10 bases separated the two germline ends. Germline V gives CDR1 ENHRY, CDR2 SYGVKD. This CDR3 region has 13 residues. The CDR3 spells CAISESGGTGYTF. The CDR3 DNA sequence: TGTGCCATCAGTGAGTCGGGGGGTACCGGCTACACCTTC.

J is TRBJ1-5 and V is TRBV27; perhaps TRBD1 as D (5 bases). The CDR3 extends over 14 amino acids. Trimming took off 3 bases at V and 1 base at J, with 7 bases between the two ends. The germline V gene encodes CDR1 MNHEY and CDR2 SMNVEV (reference sequence). CDR3 nucleotides: TGTGCCAGCAGTTTGAGGGACAGCAATCAGCCCCAGCATTTT. Protein product: CASSLRDSNQPQHF.

The V call is TRBV7-6, the J call TRBJ2-2; D is unresolved. Germline CDR1 and CDR2: SGHVS and FNYEAQ. V lost 5 bases and J lost 7, with 8 bases in between. The CDR3 runs to 12 residues. Here the CDR3 DNA reads TGTGCCAGCAGCCGGCTTGGCGGGGAGCTGTTTTTT. This codes for CASSRLGGELFF.

This chain links TRBV2 with TRBJ2-2; D unclear. CDR1 and CDR2 from the germline V gene are SNHLY and FYNNEI. V lost 6 bases, J lost 6 bases, and 20 bases lay in between. This CDR3 has 16 residues. CDR3 sequence: CASRMGGRAISGELFF. The CDR3 DNA sequence: TGTGCCAGCAGGATGGGTGGACGAGCGATATCCGGGGAGCTGTTTTTT.

The genes are TRBV30 and TRBJ1-2; no clear D gene. The CDR3 runs to 14 residues. Germline-derived CDR1 and CDR2 are GTSNPN and SVGIG (reference sequence). Deletions cut 5 bases from V and 8 bases from J, with 21 bases between. The CDR3 nucleotides are TGTGCCTGGGGCAGGCGTAGTGCAAATATAGGCTACACCTTC. Translation gives CAWGRRSANIGYTF. Based on the CDR3 plus reference TRBV30 and TRBJ1-2, the full variable domain is SQTIHQWPATLVQPVGSPLSLECTVEGTSNPNLYWYRQAAGRGLQLLFYSVGIGQISSEVPQNLSASRPQDRQFILSSKKLLLSDSGFYLCAWGRRSANIGYTFGSGTRLTVV.

The chain employs TRBV2 and TRBJ2-2; D assignment may be TRBD1 or TRBD2 (5 bases each). The ends were cut back, 6 bases at V and 4 bases at J, with 15 bases in the middle. CDR1 is SNHLY, CDR2 FYNNEI, per germline. This CDR3 region has 15 residues. The CDR3 here is CASSQGRSPTGELFF. CDR3 DNA sequence: TGTGCCAGCAGCCAGGGACGGTCCCCCACCGGGGAGCTGTTTTTT.

This clone appeared a single time. The gene calls are TRBV15 and TRBJ2-1; D is uncertain. The CDR3 runs 13 residues. Trimming removed 5 bases at V and 4 bases at J, with 9 bases between. Germline values: CDR1 LNHNV, CDR2 YYDKDF (reference sequence). This chain's CDR3 is CATSPGFYNEQFF. The CDR3 bases are TGTGCCACCAGCCCAGGATTTTACAATGAGCAGTTCTTC.

The gene calls are TRBV15 and TRBJ2-2; the D gene is possibly TRBD2 (6 bases). V was clipped by 0 bases and J by 4 bases, with 15 bases between them. In germline, CDR1 is LNHNV, CDR2 YYDKDF (reference sequence). CDR3 length equals 17 residues. The CDR3 DNA is TGTGCCACCAGCAGAGATGGGGCGGGACGGGGCACCGGGGAGCTGTTTTTT. It is translated as CATSRDGAGRGTGELFF. Looking up the rest from reference TRBV15 and TRBJ2-2 gives the full variable domain: DAMVIQNPRYQVTQFGKPVTLSCSQTLNHNVMYWYQQKSSQAPKLLFHYYDKDFNNEADTPDNFQSRRPNTSFCFLDIRSPGLGDTAMYLCATSRDGAGRGTGELFFGEGSRLTVL.